This TCR beta chain stems from a study of blood T cell repertoires in COVID-19. CDR3 size: 11 residues. V lost 8 bases and J 5 bases, leaving 7 bases between the germline ends. CDR1 and CDR2 from the germline V gene are MDHEN and SYDVKM. Produced via immunoSEQ multiplex PCR; TCRdb's table is partial and in-frame only. This table has 95,000 or so clones, 81% appearing once. This clonotype was sampled from a man older than 75 with COVID-19, enrolled during active disease. The chain uses TRBV28 and TRBJ2-1, with D possibly TRBD1 on 6 matching bases. Sequenced material: peripheral blood. The CDR3 DNA follows: TGTGCCAGCCGACAGGACAATGAGCAGTTCTTC. This codes for CASRQDNEQFF.